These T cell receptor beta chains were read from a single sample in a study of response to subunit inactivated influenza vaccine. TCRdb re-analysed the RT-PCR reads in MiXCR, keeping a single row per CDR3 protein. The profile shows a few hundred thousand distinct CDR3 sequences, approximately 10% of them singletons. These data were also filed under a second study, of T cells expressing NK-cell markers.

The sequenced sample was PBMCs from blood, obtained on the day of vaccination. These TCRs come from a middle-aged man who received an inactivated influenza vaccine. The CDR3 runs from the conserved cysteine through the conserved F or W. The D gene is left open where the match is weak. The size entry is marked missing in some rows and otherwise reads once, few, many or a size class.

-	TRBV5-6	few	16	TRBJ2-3	TGTGCCAGCAGCGGGGGCTTCGGGGGGCGCTCAGATACGCAGTATTTT	CASSGGFGGRSDTQYF
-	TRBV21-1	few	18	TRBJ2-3	TGTGCCAGCAGCAAAGCGACACTAGCGGGGGCTAGCACAGATACGCAGTATTTT	CASSKATLAGASTDTQYF
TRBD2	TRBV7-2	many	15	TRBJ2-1	TGTGCCAGCAGCTTGACTAGCGGTGGCTGGGGTGAGCAGTTCTTC	CASSLTSGGWGEQFF
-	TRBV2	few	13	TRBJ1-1	TGTGCCAGTTCGACAGAGATGAACACTGAAGCTTTCTTT	CASSTEMNTEAFF
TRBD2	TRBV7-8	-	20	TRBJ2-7	TGTGCCAGCAGCTTAGCTGGGGGGGGACCAACCCTCGCCAGCTCCTACGAGCAGTACTTC	CASSLAGGGPTLASSYEQYF
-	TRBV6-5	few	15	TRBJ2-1	TGTGCCAGCAGTTACGTCTGGGGCGCGGGCAATGAGCAGTTCTTC	CASSYVWGAGNEQFF
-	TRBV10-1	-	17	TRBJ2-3	TGCGCCAGCAGTGAGTCGAAGGCTAGCGTGTTTATGGATACGCAGTATTTT	CASSESKASVFMDTQYF
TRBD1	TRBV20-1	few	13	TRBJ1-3	TGCAGTGCCGCGGACAGGGTCGGAAACACCATATATTTT	CSAADRVGNTIYF
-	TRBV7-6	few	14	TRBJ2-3	TGTGCCAGCAGCTTAGTGTTAGGGGGTTCTACGCAGTATTTT	CASSLVLGGSTQYF
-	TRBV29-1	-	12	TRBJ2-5	TGCAGCGTTGTGGGACGCCAAGAGACCCAGTACTTC	CSVVGRQETQYF
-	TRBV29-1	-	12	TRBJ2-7	TGCAGCGCCGGGACGGACTACTACGAGCAGTACTTC	CSAGTDYYEQYF
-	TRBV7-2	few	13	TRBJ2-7	TGTGCCAGCAGCTTAGTGGACGACTACGAGCAGTACTTC	CASSLVDDYEQYF
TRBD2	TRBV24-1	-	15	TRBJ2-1	TGTGCCACCAGTGACCCGGGGGGGCTTTACAATGAGCAGTTCTTC	CATSDPGGLYNEQFF